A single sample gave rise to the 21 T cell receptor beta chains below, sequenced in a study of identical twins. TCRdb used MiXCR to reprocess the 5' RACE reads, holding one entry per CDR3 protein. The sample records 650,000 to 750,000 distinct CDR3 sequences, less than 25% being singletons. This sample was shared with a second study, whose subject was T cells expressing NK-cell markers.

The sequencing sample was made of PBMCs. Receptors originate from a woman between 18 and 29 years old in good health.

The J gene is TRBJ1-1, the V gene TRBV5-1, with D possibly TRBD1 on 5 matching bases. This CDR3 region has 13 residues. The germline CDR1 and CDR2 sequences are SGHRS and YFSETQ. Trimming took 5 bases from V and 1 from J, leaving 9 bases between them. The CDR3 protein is CASRFQGNTEAFF. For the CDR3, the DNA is TGCGCCAGCAGATTTCAGGGGAACACTGAAGCTTTCTTT. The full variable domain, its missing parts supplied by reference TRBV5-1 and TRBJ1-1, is KAGVTQTPRYLIKTRGQQVTLSCSPISGHRSVSWYQQTPGQGLQFLFEYFSETQRNKGNFPGRFSGRQFSNSRSEMNVSTLELGDSALYLCASRFQGNTEAFFGQGTRLTVV.

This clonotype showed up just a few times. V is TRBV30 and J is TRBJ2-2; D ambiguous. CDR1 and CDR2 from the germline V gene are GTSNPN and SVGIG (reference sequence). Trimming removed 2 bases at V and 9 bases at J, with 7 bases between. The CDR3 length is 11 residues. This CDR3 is CAWSRVRELFF. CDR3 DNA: TGTGCCTGGAGTAGGGTCCGGGAGCTGTTTTTT.

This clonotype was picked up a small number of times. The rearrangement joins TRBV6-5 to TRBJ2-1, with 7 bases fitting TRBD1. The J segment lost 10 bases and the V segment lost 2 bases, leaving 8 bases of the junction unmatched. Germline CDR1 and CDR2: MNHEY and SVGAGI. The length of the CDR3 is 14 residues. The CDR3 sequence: CASSYTTRDSEQFF. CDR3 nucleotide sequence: TGTGCCAGCAGTTACACCACGAGGGACAGCGAGCAGTTCTTC.

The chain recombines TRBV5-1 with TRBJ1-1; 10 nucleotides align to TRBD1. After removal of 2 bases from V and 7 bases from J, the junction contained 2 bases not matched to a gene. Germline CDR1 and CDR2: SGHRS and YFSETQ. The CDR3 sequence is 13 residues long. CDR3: CASSFDRGREAFF. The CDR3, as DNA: TGCGCCAGCAGCTTCGACAGGGGGCGTGAAGCTTTCTTT.

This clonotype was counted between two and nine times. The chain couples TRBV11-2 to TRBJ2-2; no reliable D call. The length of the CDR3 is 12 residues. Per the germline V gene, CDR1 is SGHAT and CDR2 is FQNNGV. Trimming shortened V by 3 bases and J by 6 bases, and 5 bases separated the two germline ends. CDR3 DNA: TGTGCCAGCAGCTTTTTACCCGGGGAGCTGTTTTTT. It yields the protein CASSFLPGELFF.

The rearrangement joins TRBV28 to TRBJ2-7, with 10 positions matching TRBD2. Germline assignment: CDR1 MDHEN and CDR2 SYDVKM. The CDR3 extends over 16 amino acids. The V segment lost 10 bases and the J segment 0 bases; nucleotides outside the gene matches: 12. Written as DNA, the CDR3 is TGTGCCACCCGAAAAGGGGGACTAGCGATCTCCTACGAGCAGTACTTC. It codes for CATRKGGLAISYEQYF.

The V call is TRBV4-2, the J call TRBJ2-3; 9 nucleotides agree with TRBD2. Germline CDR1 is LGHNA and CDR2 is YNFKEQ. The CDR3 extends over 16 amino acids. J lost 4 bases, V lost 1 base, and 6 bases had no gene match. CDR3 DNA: TGTGCCAGCAGCCAAGTAACAGCGGGGGGCCCAGATACGCAGTATTTT. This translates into CASSQVTAGGPDTQYF.

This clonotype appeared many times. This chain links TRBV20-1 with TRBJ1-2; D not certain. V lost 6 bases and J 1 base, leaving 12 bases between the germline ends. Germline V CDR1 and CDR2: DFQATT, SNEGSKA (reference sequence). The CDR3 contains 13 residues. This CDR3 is CSALLPNNYGYTF. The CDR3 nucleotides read TGCAGTGCCCTTCTCCCTAATAACTATGGCTACACCTTC.

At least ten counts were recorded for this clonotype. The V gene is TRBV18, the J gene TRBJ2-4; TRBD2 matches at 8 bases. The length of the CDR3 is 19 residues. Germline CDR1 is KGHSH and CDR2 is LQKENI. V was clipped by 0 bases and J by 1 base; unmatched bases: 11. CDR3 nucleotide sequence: TGTGCCAGCTCACCACCGCTCCTAACGGGGGGGCCGGCCAAAAACATTCAGTACTTC. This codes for CASSPPLLTGGPAKNIQYF.

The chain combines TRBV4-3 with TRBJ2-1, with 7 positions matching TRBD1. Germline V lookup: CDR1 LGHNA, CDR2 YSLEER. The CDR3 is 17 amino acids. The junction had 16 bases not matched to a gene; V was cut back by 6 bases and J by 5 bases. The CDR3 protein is CASSGNTGTAFNNEQFF. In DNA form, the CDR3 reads TGCGCCAGCAGTGGGAATACCGGGACAGCCTTTAACAATGAGCAGTTCTTC.

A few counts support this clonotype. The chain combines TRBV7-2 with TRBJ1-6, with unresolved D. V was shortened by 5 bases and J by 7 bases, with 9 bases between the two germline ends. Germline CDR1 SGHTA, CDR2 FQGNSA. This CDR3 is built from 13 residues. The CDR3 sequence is CASSEDRNSPLHF. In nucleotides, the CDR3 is TGTGCCAGCAGCGAGGATCGAAATTCACCCCTCCACTTT.

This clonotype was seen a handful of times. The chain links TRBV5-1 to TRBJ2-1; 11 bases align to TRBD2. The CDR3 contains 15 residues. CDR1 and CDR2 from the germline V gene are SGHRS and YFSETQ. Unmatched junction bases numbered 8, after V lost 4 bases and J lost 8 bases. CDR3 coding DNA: TGCGCCAGCAGCCTTAATCTAGCGGGGGGCTATGAGCAGTTCTTC. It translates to CASSLNLAGGYEQFF.

The CDR3 sequence: CASGGGGQPQHF. In nucleotides, the CDR3 is TGTGCCAGTGGAGGGGGCGGACAGCCCCAGCATTTT. The chain uses TRBV12-3 or TRBV12-4 and TRBJ1-5; TRBD1 agrees at 7 bases. This CDR3 region has 12 residues. The V segment lost 9 bases and the J segment 7 bases; nucleotides outside the gene matches: 6.

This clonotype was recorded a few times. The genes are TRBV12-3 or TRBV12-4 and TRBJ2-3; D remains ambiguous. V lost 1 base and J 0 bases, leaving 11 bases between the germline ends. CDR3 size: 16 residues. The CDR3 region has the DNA TGTGCCAGCAGTTTAGGTGCGACGGCTAGCACAGATACGCAGTATTTT. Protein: CASSLGATASTDTQYF.

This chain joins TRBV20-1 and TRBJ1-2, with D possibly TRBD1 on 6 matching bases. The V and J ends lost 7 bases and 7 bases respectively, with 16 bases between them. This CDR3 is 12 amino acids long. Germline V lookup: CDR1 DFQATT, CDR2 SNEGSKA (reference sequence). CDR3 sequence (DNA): TGCAGTGGCACCAACAGGGAAATTGGCTACACCTTC. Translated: CSGTNREIGYTF.

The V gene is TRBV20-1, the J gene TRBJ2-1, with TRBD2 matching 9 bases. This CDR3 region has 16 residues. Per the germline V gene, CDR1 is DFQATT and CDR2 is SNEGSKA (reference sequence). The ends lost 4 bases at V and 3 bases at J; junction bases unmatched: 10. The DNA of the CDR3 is TGCAGTGCTACACTGCGGGGGGGCCCATTCTACAATGAGCAGTTCTTC. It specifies CSATLRGGPFYNEQFF.

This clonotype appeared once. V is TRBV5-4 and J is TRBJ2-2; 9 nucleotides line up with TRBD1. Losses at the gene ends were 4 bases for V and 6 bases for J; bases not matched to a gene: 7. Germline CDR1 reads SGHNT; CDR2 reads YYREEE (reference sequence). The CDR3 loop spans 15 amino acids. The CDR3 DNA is TGTGCCAGCAGCCCCGGCCGGACAGGGGCCGGGGAGCTGTTTTTT. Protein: CASSPGRTGAGELFF.

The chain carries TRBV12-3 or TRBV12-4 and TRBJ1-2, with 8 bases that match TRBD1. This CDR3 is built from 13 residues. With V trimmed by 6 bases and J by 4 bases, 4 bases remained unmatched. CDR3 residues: CASRPGGGYGYTF. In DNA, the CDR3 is TGTGCCAGCAGACCAGGGGGCGGCTATGGCTACACCTTC.

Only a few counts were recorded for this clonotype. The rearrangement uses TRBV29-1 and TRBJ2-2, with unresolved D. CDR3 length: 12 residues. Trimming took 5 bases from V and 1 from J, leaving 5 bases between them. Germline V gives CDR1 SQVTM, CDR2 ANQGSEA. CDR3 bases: TGCAGCGTTCGTAGGAACACCGGGGAGCTGTTTTTT. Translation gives CSVRRNTGELFF.

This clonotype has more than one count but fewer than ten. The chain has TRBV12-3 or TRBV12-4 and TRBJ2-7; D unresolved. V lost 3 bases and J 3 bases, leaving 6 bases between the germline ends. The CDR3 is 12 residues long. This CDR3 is CASSFMVYEQYF. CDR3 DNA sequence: TGTGCCAGCAGTTTCATGGTCTACGAGCAGTACTTC.

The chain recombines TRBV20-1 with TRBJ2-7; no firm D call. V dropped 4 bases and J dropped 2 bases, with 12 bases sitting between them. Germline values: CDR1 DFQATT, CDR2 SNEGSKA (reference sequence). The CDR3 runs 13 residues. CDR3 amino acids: CSATRTEAYEQYF. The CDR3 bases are TGCAGTGCTACGAGGACGGAAGCCTACGAGCAGTACTTC.